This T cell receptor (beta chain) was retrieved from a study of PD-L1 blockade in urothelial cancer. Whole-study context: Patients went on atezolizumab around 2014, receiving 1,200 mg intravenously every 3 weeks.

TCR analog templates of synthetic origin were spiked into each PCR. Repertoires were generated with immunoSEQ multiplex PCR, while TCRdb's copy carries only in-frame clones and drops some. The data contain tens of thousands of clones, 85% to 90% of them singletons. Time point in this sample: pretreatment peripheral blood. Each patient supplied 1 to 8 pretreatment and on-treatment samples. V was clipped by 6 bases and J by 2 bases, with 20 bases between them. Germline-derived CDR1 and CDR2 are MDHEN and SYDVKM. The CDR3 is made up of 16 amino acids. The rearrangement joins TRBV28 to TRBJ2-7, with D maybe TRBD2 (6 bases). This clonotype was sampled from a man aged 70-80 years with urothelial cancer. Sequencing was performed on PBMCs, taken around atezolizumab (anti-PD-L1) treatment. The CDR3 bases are TGTGCCAGCAGCGGAGGGGACGGAGGACCTACCTACGAGCAGTACTTC. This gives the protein CASSGGDGGPTYEQYF.